This section outlines one T cell receptor beta chain sequence together with its context. This specimen comes from a study of technical replicates of blood from several donors. Clones were read by immunoSEQ multiplex PCR, and TCRdb kept only the in-frame ones, dropping some. The table lists 80,000 to 95,000 clones, around 96% of them singletons, with around 0.37% in the top ten. V was trimmed by 6 bases and J by 3 bases, leaving 11 bases between them. The germline V gene encodes CDR1 WNHNN and CDR2 SYGVQD (reference sequence). The CDR3 totals 13 residues. Sequencing input: T cells isolated from PBMCs. The chain recombines TRBV10-1 with TRBJ1-1; D is ambiguous. This TCR was sampled from a human donor in good health. As DNA, the CDR3 is TGCGCCAGCAGCCGTGATAGAGACACTGAAGCTTTCTTT. Amino acids: CASSRDRDTEAFF.